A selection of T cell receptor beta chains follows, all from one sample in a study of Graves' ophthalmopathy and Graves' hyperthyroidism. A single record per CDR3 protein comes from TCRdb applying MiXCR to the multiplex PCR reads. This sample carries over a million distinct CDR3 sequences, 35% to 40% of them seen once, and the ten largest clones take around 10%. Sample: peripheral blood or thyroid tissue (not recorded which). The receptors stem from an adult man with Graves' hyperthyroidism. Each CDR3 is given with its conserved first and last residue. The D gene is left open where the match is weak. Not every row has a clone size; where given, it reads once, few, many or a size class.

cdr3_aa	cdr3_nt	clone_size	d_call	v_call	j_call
CATSRVDRGIDGYTF	TGTGCCACCAGCAGAGTGGACAGGGGCATAGATGGCTACACCTTC	NA	TRBD1	TRBV15	TRBJ1-2
CATSRPMLGYNSPLHF	TGTGCCACCAGCAGACCCATGTTGGGCTATAATTCACCCCTCCACTTT	NA	NA	TRBV15	TRBJ1-6
CASSPSSDRGYHEQYF	TGTGCCAGCAGCCCGTCATCGGACAGGGGGTACCACGAGCAGTACTTC	few	TRBD1	TRBV5-4	TRBJ2-7
CASSFVGNTGELFF	TGTGCCAGCAGTTTCGTGGGTAACACCGGGGAGCTGTTTTTT	many	NA	TRBV7-6	TRBJ2-2
CASSGGTVGQTQYF	TGCGCCAGCAGCGGAGGGACAGTAGGACAGACCCAGTACTTC	NA	NA	TRBV5-1	TRBJ2-5
CASSKNSNQPQHF	TGTGCCAGCAGCAAAAATAGCAATCAGCCCCAGCATTTT	many	NA	TRBV7-2	TRBJ1-5
CASSRDGTGIYEQYF	TGTGCCAGCAGCCGTGATGGGACGGGTATCTACGAGCAGTACTTC	NA	NA	TRBV7-6	TRBJ2-7
CASSGGGGAFYEQYF	TGTGCCAGCAGTGGAGGAGGGGGGGCCTTCTACGAGCAGTACTTC	many	NA	TRBV2	TRBJ2-7
CASVGQGYGYTF	TGTGCCAGCGTGGGACAGGGCTATGGCTACACCTTC	many	TRBD1	TRBV19	TRBJ1-2
CASSLAGELNSPLHF	TGTGCCAGCAGCTTAGCAGGGGAGCTGAATTCACCCCTCCACTTT	many	NA	TRBV7-2	TRBJ1-6
CASSPGTGGNEQYF	TGTGCCAGCTCACCTGGAACAGGGGGAAACGAGCAGTACTTC	NA	TRBD1	TRBV11-2	TRBJ2-7
CASSLALGAEQYF	TGTGCCAGCAGTTTAGCCCTAGGGGCCGAGCAGTACTTC	many	NA	TRBV12-3/TRBV12-4	TRBJ2-7
CASSQVQDQPHHF	TGTGCCAGCAGCCAAGTGCAGGATCAGCCCCATCATTTT	NA	NA	TRBV5-5	TRBJ1-5
CASTTGGNYGYTF	TGTGCCAGCACCACAGGGGGCAACTATGGCTACACCTTC	few	TRBD1	TRBV14	TRBJ1-2
CSARLAGGQTYEQYF	TGCAGTGCTAGACTAGCGGGGGGGCAAACCTACGAGCAGTACTTC	NA	TRBD2	TRBV20-1	TRBJ2-7
CASSEFTAYNSPLHF	TGTGCCAGCAGTGAATTTACAGCTTATAATTCACCCCTCCACTTT	many	NA	TRBV25-1	TRBJ1-6
CASDTGGTWGYTF	TGTGCCAGCGATACCGGGGGCACTTGGGGCTACACCTTC	NA	NA	TRBV7-3	TRBJ1-2
CASRGPTVGPLHF	TGTGCCAGTAGAGGTCCTACCGTTGGGCCCCTCCACTTT	many	NA	TRBV19	TRBJ1-6
CASSRDRGPGETQYF	TGTGCCAGCAGTCGGGACAGGGGGCCTGGGGAGACCCAGTACTTC	many	TRBD1	TRBV2	TRBJ2-5
CASSGLVAYEQYF	TGTGCCAGCAGCGGACTCGTTGCCTACGAGCAGTACTTC	NA	NA	TRBV2	TRBJ2-7
CASSVQDRARAEAFF	TGTGCCAGCAGTGTACAGGACAGGGCTCGTGCTGAAGCTTTCTTT	NA	TRBD1	TRBV2	TRBJ1-1
CASTSPGQGAGEQYF	TGTGCCAGCACCTCCCCCGGACAGGGGGCTGGGGAGCAGTACTTC	NA	TRBD1	TRBV28	TRBJ2-7
CASSVDQGKAFF	TGTGCCAGCAGTGTAGATCAGGGAAAAGCTTTCTTT	many	NA	TRBV2	TRBJ1-1
CATSEVGTEETQYF	TGTGCCACCAGTGAGGTCGGGACTGAAGAGACCCAGTACTTC	many	NA	TRBV24-1	TRBJ2-5
CSARDVGTEAFF	TGCAGTGCTAGAGATGTCGGCACTGAAGCTTTCTTT	NA	NA	TRBV29-1	TRBJ1-1
CASSYRTGVLKTQYF	TGTGCCAGTAGCTACCGGACAGGGGTTTTGAAGACCCAGTACTTC	many	TRBD1	TRBV19	TRBJ2-5
CSARDAGGYGYTF	TGCAGTGCTAGAGATGCAGGGGGATATGGCTACACCTTC	few	TRBD1	TRBV20-1	TRBJ1-2
CAISSKLDREGYTF	TGTGCCATCAGCTCTAAACTTGACAGGGAGGGCTACACCTTC	NA	TRBD1	TRBV10-3	TRBJ1-2
CASSSDTSSGNTIYF	TGTGCCAGCAGCTCAGACACAAGCTCTGGAAACACCATATATTTT	many	NA	TRBV7-9	TRBJ1-3
CSARESEVTNQPQHF	TGCAGTGCTAGAGAGTCCGAGGTGACCAATCAGCCCCAGCATTTT	few	NA	TRBV20-1	TRBJ1-5
CASSPVSSGSNQPQHF	TGCGCCAGCAGCCCTGTTTCGTCGGGCAGCAATCAGCCCCAGCATTTT	NA	NA	TRBV4-1	TRBJ1-5
CSAREGTGRWAFF	TGCAGTGCTAGGGAAGGGACAGGCAGATGGGCTTTCTTT	many	TRBD1	TRBV20-1	TRBJ1-1
CSLLTGGGQPQHF	TGCAGCTTATTGACAGGGGGCGGTCAGCCCCAGCATTTT	NA	TRBD1	TRBV29-1	TRBJ1-5
CASSQRTARGWETQYF	TGTGCCAGCAGCCAAAGGACAGCAAGGGGATGGGAGACCCAGTACTTC	once	NA	TRBV7-2	TRBJ2-5
CASRPGGFESYEQYF	TGTGCCAGCAGACCAGGGGGCTTCGAATCCTACGAGCAGTACTTC	few	TRBD1	TRBV6-6	TRBJ2-7
CATSADDPFLNTGELFF	TGTGCCACCAGTGCCGACGACCCTTTCCTGAACACCGGGGAGCTGTTTTTT	many	NA	TRBV24-1	TRBJ2-2
CASSEGAGGYEQYF	TGCGCCAGCAGTGAGGGGGCTGGGGGGTACGAGCAGTACTTC	NA	NA	TRBV10-1	TRBJ2-7
CASSPVNRGQPQHF	TGCGCCAGCAGCCCAGTCAATCGGGGTCAGCCCCAGCATTTT	few	NA	TRBV4-1	TRBJ1-5
CSARSPGQRYEHYF	TGCAGTGCTAGGTCTCCGGGACAGCGCTACGAGCACTACTTC	NA	TRBD1	TRBV20-1	TRBJ2-7
CVSGQNGLAGAGANVLTF	TGCGTCAGCGGCCAGAACGGACTAGCGGGAGCTGGGGCCAACGTCCTGACTTTC	NA	TRBD2	TRBV4-1	TRBJ2-6
CASSDVGDRAYEQCF	TGTGCCAGCAGTGATGTGGGGGATCGTGCCTACGAGCAGTGCTTC	NA	NA	TRBV25-1	TRBJ2-7
CASSLWRTGGFSEAFF	TGTGCCAGTAGTCTATGGAGGACAGGGGGCTTCTCTGAAGCTTTCTTT	many	TRBD1	TRBV19	TRBJ1-1
CASSTNIENTEAFF	TGTGCCAGCAGCACGAACATTGAGAACACTGAAGCTTTCTTT	many	NA	TRBV7-9	TRBJ1-1
CASSPWIGNTEAFF	TGTGCCAGCAGTCCATGGATAGGGAACACTGAAGCTTTCTTT	many	NA	TRBV12-3/TRBV12-4	TRBJ1-1
CASSFPGTDEQYF	TGTGCCAGCAGCTTCCCCGGGACGGACGAGCAGTACTTC	NA	NA	TRBV11-2	TRBJ2-7
CAIREGPLPNQPQHF	TGTGCCATCAGGGAAGGGCCCTTACCCAATCAGCCCCAGCATTTT	NA	NA	TRBV10-3	TRBJ1-5
CATNRGPDTQYF	TGTGCCACCAACAGGGGACCAGATACGCAGTATTTT	many	TRBD1	TRBV15	TRBJ2-3
CASRNPAEGETQYF	TGCGCCAGCAGAAACCCCGCGGAGGGAGAGACCCAGTACTTC	NA	NA	TRBV5-1	TRBJ2-5